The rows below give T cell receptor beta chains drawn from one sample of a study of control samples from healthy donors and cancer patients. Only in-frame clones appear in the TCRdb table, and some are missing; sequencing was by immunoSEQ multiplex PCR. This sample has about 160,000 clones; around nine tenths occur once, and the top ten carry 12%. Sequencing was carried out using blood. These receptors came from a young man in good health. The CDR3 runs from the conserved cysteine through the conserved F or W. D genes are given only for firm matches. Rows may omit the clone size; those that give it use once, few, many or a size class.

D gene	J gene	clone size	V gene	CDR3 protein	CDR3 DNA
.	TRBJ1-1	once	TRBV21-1	CASNYREYNTEAFF	TGTGCCAGCAACTACAGGGAATACAACACTGAAGCTTTCTTT
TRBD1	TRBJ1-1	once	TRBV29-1	CSVRRQQGAMNTEAFF	TGCAGCGTTCGGCGGCAACAGGGGGCAATGAACACTGAAGCTTTCTTT
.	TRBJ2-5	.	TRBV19	CASSTDIQETQYF	TGTGCCAGTAGTACGGACATCCAAGAGACCCAGTACTTC
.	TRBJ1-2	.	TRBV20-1	CSRGDGYTF	TGCAGTCGGGGTGATGGCTACACCTTC
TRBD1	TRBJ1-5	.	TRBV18	CASSPQGGNQPQHF	TGTGCCAGCTCACCGCAGGGGGGCAATCAGCCCCAGCATTTT
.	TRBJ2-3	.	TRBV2	CASASGSITDTQYF	TGTGCCAGCGCAAGCGGGTCGATCACAGATACGCAGTATTTT
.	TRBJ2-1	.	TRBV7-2	CASSLGPHEQFF	TGTGCCAGCAGCTTGGGACCCCATGAGCAGTTCTTC
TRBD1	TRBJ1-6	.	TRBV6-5	CASIIGQVNNSPLHF	TGTGCCAGCATCATAGGACAGGTGAATAATTCACCCCTCCACTTT
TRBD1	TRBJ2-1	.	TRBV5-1	CASSSTGADEQFF	TGCGCCAGCAGCTCTACAGGGGCGGATGAGCAGTTCTTC
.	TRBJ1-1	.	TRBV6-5	CASSYEGIKGPGEAFF	TGTGCCAGCAGTTACGAGGGAATCAAGGGGCCGGGTGAAGCTTTCTTT
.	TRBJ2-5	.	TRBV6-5	CASSRRDPQETQYF	TGTGCCAGCAGTCGCCGGGATCCCCAAGAGACCCAGTACTTC
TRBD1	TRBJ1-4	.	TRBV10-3	CAIRTGGDEKLFF	TGTGCCATTAGGACAGGGGGAGACGAAAAACTGTTTTTT
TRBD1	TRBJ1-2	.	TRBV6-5	CASSYSDRVGGYTF	TGTGCCAGCAGTTACTCCGACAGGGTTGGTGGCTACACCTTC
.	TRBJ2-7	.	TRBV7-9	CASSFGSGAYEQYF	TGTGCCAGCAGCTTCGGTAGCGGAGCCTACGAGCAGTACTTC
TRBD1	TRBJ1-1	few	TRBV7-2	CASSLESLRTGVRDTEAFF	TGTGCCAGCAGCTTAGAATCTCTGCGGACAGGGGTCCGTGACACTGAAGCTTTCTTT
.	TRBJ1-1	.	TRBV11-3	CASSREGGRENTEAFF	TGTGCCAGCAGCCGAGAGGGGGGGCGCGAAAACACTGAAGCTTTCTTT
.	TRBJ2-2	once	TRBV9	CASSGGESNTGELFF	TGTGCCAGCAGCGGGGGAGAATCGAACACCGGGGAGCTGTTTTTT
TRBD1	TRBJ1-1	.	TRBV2	CATMVDRVPEAFF	TGTGCCACCATGGTGGACAGGGTTCCTGAAGCTTTCTTT
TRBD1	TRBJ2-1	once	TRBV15	CATSSPGGQGGIGEQFF	TGTGCCACCAGCAGCCCCGGGGGACAGGGGGGGATCGGTGAGCAGTTCTTC
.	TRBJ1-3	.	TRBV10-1	CASPSRGFLRGAGNTIYF	TGCGCCAGCCCCAGTCGAGGGTTTTTACGCGGAGCTGGAAACACCATATATTTT
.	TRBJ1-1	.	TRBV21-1	CATPRDSPKQDQNTEAFF	TGTGCCACGCCCAGGGACAGTCCCAAACAGGACCAGAACACTGAAGCTTTCTTT
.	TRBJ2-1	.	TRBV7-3	CASSRTGGRWANEQFF	TGTGCCAGCAGCCGAACCGGCGGAAGATGGGCGAATGAGCAGTTCTTC
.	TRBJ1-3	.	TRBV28	CASSLPSGNTIYF	TGTGCCAGCAGTTTACCCTCAGGAAACACCATATATTTT
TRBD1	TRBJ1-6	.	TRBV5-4	CASSRGQGVSYNSPLHF	TGTGCCAGCAGCCGAGGACAGGGGGTTTCCTATAATTCACCCCTCCACTTT
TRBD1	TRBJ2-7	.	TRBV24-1	CATTGTDSYEQYF	TGTGCCACCACCGGGACAGACTCCTACGAGCAGTACTTC
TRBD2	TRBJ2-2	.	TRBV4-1	CASSRQIAGGINANTGELFF	TGCGCCAGCAGCCGCCAGATAGCGGGAGGGATTAACGCGAACACCGGGGAGCTGTTTTTT
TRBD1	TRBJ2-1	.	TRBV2	CATRRSRDRATPFGDEQFF	TGTGCCACCAGGCGGAGCCGGGACAGGGCCACCCCTTTTGGCGATGAGCAGTTCTTC
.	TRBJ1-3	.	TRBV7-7	CASSYSPGDTIYF	TGTGCCAGCAGTTACTCCCCCGGGGACACCATATATTTT
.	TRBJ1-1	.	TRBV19	CASRLRDYSNTEAFF	TGTGCCAGTAGGCTCAGGGACTATTCGAACACTGAAGCTTTCTTT
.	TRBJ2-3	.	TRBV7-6	CASSLEAHFRGFSSTDTQYF	TGTGCCAGCAGCTTAGAGGCCCACTTTCGAGGTTTCTCTAGCACAGATACGCAGTATTTT
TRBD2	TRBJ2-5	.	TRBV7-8	CASSVGLAEETQYF	TGTGCCAGCAGCGTCGGACTAGCGGAAGAGACCCAGTACTTC
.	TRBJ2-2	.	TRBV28	CASSFSALPNTGELFF	TGTGCCAGCAGTTTTTCAGCACTTCCGAACACCGGGGAGCTGTTTTTT
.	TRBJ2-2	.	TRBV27	CASSFTNTGELFF	TGTGCCAGCAGTTTCACGAACACCGGGGAGCTGTTTTTT
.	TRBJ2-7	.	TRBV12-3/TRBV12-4	CASIPGNGYEQYF	TGTGCCAGCATTCCAGGGAACGGCTACGAGCAGTACTTC
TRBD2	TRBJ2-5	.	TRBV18	CASSPTSGGPHLQETQYF	TGTGCCAGCTCACCAACAAGCGGGGGCCCGCACCTCCAAGAGACCCAGTACTTC
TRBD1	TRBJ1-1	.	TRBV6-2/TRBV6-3	CASSSRGHAEAFF	TGTGCCAGCAGCTCCAGGGGGCACGCTGAAGCTTTCTTT
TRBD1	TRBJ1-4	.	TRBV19	CASSTQGAHRTNEKLFF	TGTGCCAGTAGTACTCAGGGGGCGCACAGGACTAATGAAAAACTGTTTTTT
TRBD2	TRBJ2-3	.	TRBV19	CASSSRSTSGGRTGSTDTQYF	TGTGCCAGTAGTTCCAGATCGACTAGCGGGGGACGAACCGGAAGCACAGATACGCAGTATTTT
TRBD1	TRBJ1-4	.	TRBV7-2	CASSSDRGGEKLFF	TGTGCCAGCAGCTCTGACAGGGGAGGTGAAAAACTGTTTTTT
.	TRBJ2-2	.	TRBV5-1	CASSSRESGELFF	TGCGCCAGCAGCTCCCGGGAGTCCGGGGAGCTGTTTTTT
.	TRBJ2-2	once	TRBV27	CASSLGGGELFF	TGTGCCAGCAGTTTAGGTGGCGGGGAGCTGTTTTTT
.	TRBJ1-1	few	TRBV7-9	CASSNIVGATEAFF	TGTGCCAGCAGTAACATTGTGGGGGCCACTGAAGCTTTCTTT
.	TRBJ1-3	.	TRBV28	CASSLTPATSGNTIYF	TGTGCCAGCAGTTTAACCCCGGCGACCTCTGGAAACACCATATATTTT
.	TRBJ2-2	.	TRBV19	CASSMVTAVGELFF	TGTGCCAGTAGTATGGTCACCGCGGTCGGGGAGCTGTTTTTT
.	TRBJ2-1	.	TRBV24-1	CATSDDQRSEQFF	TGTGCCACCAGTGATGATCAACGTTCTGAGCAGTTCTTC
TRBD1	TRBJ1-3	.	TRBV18	CASSPGDSLSGNTIYF	TGTGCCAGCTCACCGGGGGACAGCCTCTCTGGAAACACCATATATTTT
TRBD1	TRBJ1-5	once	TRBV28	CASIRDSLPHQPQHF	TGTGCCAGCATCCGGGACAGCTTACCTCATCAGCCCCAGCATTTT
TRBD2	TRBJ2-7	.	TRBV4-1	CASSLLAVDSYEQYF	TGCGCCAGCAGCCTCCTAGCGGTCGACTCCTACGAGCAGTACTTC